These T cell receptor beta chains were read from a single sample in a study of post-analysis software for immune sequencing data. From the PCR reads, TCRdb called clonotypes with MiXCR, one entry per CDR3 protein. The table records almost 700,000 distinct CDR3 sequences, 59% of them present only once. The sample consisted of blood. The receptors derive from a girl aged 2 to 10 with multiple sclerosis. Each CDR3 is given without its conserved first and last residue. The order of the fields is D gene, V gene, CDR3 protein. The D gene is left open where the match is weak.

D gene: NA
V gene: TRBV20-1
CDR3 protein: SARSSVQETQY

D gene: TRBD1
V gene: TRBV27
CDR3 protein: ASSLGTGYNEQF

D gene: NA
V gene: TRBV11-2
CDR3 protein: ASSLVAGSIQY

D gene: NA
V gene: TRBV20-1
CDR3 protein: SARDTEVPPRFDTEAF

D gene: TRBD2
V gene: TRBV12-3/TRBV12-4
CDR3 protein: ASSLASGTSLSYEQY

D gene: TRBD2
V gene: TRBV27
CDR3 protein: ASSLARPSGLYNEQF

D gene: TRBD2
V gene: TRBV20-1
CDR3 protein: SARDRLATSYEQY

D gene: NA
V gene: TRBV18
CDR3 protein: ASSPGVTVSYEQY

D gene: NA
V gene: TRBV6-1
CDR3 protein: ASSDGQSYEQY

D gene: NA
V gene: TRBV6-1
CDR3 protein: ASSELGDPAYEQY